The source of this T cell receptor beta chain is a study of a mutant IDH1 vaccine in newly diagnosed glioma. Study context: Initiation of the vaccine course occurred 4-6 weeks after radiotherapy alone, or alongside temozolomide cycles. Treated patients, about 62% male and about 38% female, averaged about 40 years of age.

Profiling relied on immunoSEQ multiplex PCR, and the TCRdb table lists in-frame clones only, not all of them. Among more than 30,000 clones listed, around nine tenths were seen once. About this clone itself: Its matching antigen is unknown.

Per germline, CDR1 MNHEY and CDR2 SVGAGI. V dropped 0 bases and J dropped 1 base, with 12 bases sitting between them. This CDR3 has 16 residues. Time point denoted: week 47, end of study. In every dose of vaccine, 300 ug of mutant IDH1 20-mer peptide was given alongside topical imiquimod. Eight vaccinations went to patients in weeks 1, 3, 5, 7, 11, 15, 19, 23. This receptor was taken from a man aged 40-50 years with glioma. The input for sequencing was PBMCs, taken from a glioma patient whose treatment included an IDH1 peptide vaccine. The rearrangement joins TRBV6-5 to TRBJ2-5; maybe TRBD2 (5 bases). In nucleotides, the CDR3 is TGTGCCAGCAGTTACTCAGCGACGGGGTTCCAAGAGACCCAGTACTTC. This encodes CASSYSATGFQETQYF.